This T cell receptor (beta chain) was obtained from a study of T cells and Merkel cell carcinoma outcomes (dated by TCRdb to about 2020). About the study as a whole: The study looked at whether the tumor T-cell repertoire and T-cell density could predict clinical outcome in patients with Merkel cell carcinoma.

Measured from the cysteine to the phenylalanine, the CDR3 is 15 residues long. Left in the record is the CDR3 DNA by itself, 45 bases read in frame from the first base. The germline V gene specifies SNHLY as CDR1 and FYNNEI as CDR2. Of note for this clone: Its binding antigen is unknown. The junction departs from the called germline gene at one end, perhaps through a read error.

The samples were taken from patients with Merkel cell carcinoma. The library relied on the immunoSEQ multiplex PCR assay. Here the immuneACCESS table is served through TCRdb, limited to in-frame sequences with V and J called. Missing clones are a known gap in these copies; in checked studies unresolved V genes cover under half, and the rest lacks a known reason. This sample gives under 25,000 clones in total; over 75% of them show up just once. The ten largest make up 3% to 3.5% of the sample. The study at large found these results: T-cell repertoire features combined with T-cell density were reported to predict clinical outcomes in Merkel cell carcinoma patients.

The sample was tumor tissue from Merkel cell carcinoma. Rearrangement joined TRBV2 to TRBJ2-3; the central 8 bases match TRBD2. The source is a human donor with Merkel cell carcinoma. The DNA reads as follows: TGTGCTAGCAGTGAAGGGACTAGACACACAGATACGCAGTATTTT. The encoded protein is CASSEGTRHTDTQYF.